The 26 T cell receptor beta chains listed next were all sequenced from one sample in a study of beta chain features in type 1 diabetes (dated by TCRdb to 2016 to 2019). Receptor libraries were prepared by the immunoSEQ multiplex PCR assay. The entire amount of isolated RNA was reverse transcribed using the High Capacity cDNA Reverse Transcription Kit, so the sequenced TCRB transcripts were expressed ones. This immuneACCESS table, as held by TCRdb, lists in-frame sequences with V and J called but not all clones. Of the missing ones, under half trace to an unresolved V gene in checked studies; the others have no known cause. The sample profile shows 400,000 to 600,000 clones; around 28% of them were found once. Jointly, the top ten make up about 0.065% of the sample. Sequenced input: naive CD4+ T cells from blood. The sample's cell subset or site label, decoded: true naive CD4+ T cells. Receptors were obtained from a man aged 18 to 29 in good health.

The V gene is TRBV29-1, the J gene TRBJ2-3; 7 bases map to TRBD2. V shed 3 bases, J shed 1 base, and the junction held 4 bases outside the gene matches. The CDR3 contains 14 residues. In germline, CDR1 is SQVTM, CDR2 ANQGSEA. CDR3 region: CSVDAGRGTDTQYF. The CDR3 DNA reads TGCAGCGTTGATGCGGGGAGGGGCACAGATACGCAGTATTTT.

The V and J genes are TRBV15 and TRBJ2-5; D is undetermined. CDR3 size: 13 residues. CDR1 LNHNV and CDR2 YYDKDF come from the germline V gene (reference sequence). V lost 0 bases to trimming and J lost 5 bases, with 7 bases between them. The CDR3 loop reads CATSRDPAETQYF. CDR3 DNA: TGTGCCACCAGCAGAGATCCGGCGGAGACCCAGTACTTC. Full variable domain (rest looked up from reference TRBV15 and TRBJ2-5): DAMVIQNPRYQVTQFGKPVTLSCSQTLNHNVMYWYQQKSSQAPKLLFHYYDKDFNNEADTPDNFQSRRPNTSFCFLDIRSPGLGDTAMYLCATSRDPAETQYFGPGTRLLVL.

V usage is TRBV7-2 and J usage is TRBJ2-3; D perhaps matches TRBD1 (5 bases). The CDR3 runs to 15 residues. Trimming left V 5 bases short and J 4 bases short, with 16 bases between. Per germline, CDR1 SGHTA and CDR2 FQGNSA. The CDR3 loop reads CASSDTGVLPDTQYF. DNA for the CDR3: TGTGCCAGCAGCGACACAGGTGTCCTTCCAGATACGCAGTATTTT.

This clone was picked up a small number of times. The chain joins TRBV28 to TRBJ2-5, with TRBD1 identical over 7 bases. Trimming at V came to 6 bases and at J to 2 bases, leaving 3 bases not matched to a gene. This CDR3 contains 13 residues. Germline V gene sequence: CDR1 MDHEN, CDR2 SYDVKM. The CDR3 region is CASRETGQETQYF. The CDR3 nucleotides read TGTGCCAGCAGAGAGACAGGGCAAGAGACCCAGTACTTC.

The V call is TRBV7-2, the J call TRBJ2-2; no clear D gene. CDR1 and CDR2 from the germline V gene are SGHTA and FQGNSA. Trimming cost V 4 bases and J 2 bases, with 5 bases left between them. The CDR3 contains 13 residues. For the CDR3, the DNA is TGTGCCAGCAGCTCACCTAACACCGGGGAGCTGTTTTTT. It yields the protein CASSSPNTGELFF. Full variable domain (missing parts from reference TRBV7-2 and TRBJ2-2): GAGVSQSPSNKVTEKGKDVELRCDPISGHTALYWYRQSLGQGLEFLIYFQGNSAPDKSGLPSDRFSAERTGGSVSTLTIQRTQQEDSAVYLCASSSPNTGELFFGEGSRLTVL.

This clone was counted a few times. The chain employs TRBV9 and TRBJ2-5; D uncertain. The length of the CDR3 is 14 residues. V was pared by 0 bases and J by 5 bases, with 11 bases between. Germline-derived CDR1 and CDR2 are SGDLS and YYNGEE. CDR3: CASSVGSWSETQYF. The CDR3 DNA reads TGTGCCAGCAGCGTAGGTTCTTGGTCGGAGACCCAGTACTTC.

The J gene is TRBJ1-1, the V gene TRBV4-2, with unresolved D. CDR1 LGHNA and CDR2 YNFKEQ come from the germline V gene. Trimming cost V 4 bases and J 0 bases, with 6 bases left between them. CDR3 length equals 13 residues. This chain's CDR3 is CASSLGLNTEAFF. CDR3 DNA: TGTGCCAGCAGCCTTGGACTGAACACTGAAGCTTTCTTT.

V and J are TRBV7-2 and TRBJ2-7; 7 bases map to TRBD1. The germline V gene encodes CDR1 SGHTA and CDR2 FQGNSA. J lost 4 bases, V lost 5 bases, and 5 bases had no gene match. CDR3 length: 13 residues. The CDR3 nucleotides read TGTGCCAGCAGCGAGAGGGGGCCTTACGAGCAGTACTTC. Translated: CASSERGPYEQYF.

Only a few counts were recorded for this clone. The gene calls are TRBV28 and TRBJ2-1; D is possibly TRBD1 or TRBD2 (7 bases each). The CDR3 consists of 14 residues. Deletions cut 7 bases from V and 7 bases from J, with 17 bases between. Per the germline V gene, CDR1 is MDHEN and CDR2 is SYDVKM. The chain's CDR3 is CASIEVQGGNEQFF. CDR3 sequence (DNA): TGTGCCAGCATCGAAGTGCAGGGGGGGAATGAGCAGTTCTTC.

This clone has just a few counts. In DNA form, the CDR3 reads TGTGCCAGCAGCGTAGGCGGAAGGGCACCAAGCCAAGAGACCCAGTACTTC. Translating gives CASSVGGRAPSQETQYF. The rearrangement joins TRBV9 to TRBJ2-5; the D is unclear. Trimming stripped 0 bases from V and 1 base from J, with 16 bases between. CDR3 length: 17 residues. Germline V CDR1 and CDR2: SGDLS, YYNGEE.

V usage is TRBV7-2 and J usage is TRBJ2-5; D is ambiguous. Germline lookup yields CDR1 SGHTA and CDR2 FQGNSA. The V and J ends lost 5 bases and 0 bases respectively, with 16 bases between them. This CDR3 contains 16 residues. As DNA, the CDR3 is TGTGCCAGCAGCCCGCCTTCGGGCTACCACCAAGAGACCCAGTACTTC. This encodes CASSPPSGYHQETQYF.

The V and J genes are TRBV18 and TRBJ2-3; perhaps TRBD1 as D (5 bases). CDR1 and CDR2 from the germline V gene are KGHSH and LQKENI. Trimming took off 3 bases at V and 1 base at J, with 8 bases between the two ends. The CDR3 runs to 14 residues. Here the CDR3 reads CASSPGPRTDTQYF. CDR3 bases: TGTGCCAGCTCACCGGGGCCGCGCACAGATACGCAGTATTTT.

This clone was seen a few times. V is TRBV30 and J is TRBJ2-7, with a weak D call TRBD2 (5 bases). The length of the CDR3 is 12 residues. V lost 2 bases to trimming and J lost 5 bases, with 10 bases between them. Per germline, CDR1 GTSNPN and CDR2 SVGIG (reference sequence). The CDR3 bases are TGTGCCTGGAGTCCCGGACTGAACGAGCAGTACTTC. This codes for CAWSPGLNEQYF.

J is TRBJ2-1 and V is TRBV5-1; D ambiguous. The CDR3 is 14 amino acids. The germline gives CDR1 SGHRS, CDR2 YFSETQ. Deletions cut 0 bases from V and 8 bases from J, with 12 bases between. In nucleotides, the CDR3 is TGCGCCAGCAGCTTGGCCTCGGTGGGCGATGAGCAGTTCTTC. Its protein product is CASSLASVGDEQFF.

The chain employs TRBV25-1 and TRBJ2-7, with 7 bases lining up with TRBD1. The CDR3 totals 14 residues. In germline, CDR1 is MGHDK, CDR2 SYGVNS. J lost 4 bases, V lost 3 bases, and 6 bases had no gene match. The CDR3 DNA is TGTGCCAGCAGTGAGAGGGACAGATCGTACGAGCAGTACTTC. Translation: CASSERDRSYEQYF.

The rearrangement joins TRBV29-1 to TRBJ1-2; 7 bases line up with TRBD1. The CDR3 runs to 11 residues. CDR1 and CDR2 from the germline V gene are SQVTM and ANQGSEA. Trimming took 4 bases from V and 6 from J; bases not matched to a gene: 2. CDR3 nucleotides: TGCAGCGTTGGGACAGGCGATGGCTACACCTTC. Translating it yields CSVGTGDGYTF.

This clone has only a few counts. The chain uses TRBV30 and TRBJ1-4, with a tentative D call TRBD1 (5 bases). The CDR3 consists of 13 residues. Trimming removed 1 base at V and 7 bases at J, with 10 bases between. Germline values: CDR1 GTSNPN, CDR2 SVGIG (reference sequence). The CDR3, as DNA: TGTGCCTGGAGTGCACAGGTAGTTGAAAAACTGTTTTTT. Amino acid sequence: CAWSAQVVEKLFF. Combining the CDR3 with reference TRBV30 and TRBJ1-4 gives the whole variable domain SQTIHQWPATLVQPVGSPLSLECTVEGTSNPNLYWYRQAAGRGLQLLFYSVGIGQISSEVPQNLSASRPQDRQFILSSKKLLLSDSGFYLCAWSAQVVEKLFFGSGTQLSVL.

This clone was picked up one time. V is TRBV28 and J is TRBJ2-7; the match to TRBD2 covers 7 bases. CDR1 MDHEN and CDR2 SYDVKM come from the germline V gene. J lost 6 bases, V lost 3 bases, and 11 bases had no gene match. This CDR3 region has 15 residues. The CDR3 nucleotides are TGTGCCAGCAGTTTTGGGGGAGGGCCCGTAGTCGAGCAGTACTTC. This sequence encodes CASSFGGGPVVEQYF.

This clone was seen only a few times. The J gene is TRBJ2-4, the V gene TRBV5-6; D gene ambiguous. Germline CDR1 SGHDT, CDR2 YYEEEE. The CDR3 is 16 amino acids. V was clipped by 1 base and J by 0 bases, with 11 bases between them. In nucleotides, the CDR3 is TGTGCCAGCAGCTTGAACAGTCGATTAGCCAAAAACATTCAGTACTTC. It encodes CASSLNSRLAKNIQYF.

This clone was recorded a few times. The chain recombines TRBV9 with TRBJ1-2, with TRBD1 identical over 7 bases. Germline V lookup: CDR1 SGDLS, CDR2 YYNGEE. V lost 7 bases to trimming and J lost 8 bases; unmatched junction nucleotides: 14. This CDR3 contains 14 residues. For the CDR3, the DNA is TGTGCCAGCGGCCCGACAGGGATCAAGAGAGGCTACACCTTC. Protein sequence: CASGPTGIKRGYTF.

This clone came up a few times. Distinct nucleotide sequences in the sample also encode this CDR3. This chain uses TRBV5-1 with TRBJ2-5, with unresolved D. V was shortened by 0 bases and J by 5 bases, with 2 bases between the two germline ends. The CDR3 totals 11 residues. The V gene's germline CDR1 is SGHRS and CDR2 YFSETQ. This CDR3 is CASSLVETQYF. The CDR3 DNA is TGCGCCAGCAGCTTGGTCGAGACCCAGTACTTC.

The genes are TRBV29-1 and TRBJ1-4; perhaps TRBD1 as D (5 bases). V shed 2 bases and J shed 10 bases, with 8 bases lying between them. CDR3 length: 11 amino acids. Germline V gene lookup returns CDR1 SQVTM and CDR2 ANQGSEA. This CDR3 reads CSVELGGKLFF. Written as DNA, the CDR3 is TGCAGCGTTGAACTCGGGGGAAAACTGTTTTTT.

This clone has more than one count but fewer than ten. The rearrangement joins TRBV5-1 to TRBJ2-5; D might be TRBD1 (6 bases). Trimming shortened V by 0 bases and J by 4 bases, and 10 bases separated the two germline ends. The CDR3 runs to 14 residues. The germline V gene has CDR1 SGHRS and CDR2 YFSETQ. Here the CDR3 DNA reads TGCGCCAGCAGCTTGGGTACAGGGCGAGAGACCCAGTACTTC. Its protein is CASSLGTGRETQYF.

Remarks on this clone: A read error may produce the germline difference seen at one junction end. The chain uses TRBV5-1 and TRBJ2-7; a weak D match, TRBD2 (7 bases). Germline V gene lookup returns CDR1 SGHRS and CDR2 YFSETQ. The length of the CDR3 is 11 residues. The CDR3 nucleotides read TGCGCCAGCAGCGACGCAGGGGAGGGGATCTTC. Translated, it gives CASSDAGEGIF.

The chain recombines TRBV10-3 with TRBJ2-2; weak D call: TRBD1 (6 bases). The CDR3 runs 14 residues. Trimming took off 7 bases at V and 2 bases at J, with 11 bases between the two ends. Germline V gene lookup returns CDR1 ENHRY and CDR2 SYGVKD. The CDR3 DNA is TGTGCCATCAAGGCAGGGGCAAACACCGGGGAGCTGTTTTTT. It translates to CAIKAGANTGELFF.

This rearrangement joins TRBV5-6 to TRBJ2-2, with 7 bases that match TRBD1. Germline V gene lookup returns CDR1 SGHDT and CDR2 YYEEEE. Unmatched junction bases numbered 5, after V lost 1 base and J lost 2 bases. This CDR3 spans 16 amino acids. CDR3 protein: CASSLLQGLNTGELFF. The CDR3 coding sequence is TGTGCCAGCAGCTTGTTACAGGGGCTAAACACCGGGGAGCTGTTTTTT.